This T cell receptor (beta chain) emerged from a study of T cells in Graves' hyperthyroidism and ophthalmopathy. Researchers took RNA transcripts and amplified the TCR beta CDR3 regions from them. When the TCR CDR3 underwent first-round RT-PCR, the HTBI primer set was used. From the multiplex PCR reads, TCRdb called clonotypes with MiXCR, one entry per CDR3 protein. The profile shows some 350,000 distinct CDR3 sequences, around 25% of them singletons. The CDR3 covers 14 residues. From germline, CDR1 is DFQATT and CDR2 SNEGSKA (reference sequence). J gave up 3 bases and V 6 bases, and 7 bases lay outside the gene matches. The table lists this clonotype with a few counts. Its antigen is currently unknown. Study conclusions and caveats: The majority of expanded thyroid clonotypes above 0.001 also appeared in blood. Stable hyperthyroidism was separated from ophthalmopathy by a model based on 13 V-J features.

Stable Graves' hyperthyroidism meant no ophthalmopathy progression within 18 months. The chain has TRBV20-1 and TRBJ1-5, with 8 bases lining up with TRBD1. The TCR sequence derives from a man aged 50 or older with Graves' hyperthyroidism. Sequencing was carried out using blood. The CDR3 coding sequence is TGCAGTGCACCTCGGACAGGGTACAATCAGCCCCAGCATTTT. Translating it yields CSAPRTGYNQPQHF.